One T cell receptor beta chain is described in this entry. Other nucleotide sequences from this sample produce the same CDR3. The CDR3 runs 13 residues. Germline lookup yields CDR1 LNHDA and CDR2 SQIVND (reference sequence). V was pared by 6 bases and J by 2 bases, with 9 bases between. The sample belongs to a study of shared clonotypes between healthy human individuals. Profiling relied on immunoSEQ multiplex PCR, and the TCRdb table lists in-frame clones only, not all of them. The sample contains more than 1,200,000 clones, approximately 98.5% of which appear only once. The sequencing input was naive CD4+ T cells sorted from blood. Subset reported: CD45RA+ positively selected. The chain has TRBV19 and TRBJ2-3, with D possibly being TRBD1 (6 bases). The sequence was collected from a man younger than 45 in good health. The CDR3 is CASRDSPTDTQYF. In DNA, the CDR3 is TGTGCCAGTAGGGACAGCCCCACAGATACGCAGTATTTT.